This T cell receptor (beta chain) emerged from a study of T cell responses to AZD1222 COVID-19 vaccine. The study, taken as a whole, reports: Females made up more of the donors, who were largely white British, and clonal diversity may have come out too low.

Sequencing used immunoSEQ multiplex PCR; TCRdb keeps in-frame clones, though not all of them. This table has 200,000 or so clones, approximately 95% appearing once. The CDR3 sequence is 13 residues long. The ends lost 4 bases at V and 9 bases at J; junction bases unmatched: 6. Germline loops: CDR1 LGHDT, CDR2 YNNKEL (reference sequence). A word on this clone: The antigen is not known.

The chain is built from TRBV3-1 (or the pseudogene TRBV3-2) and TRBJ1-2; 9 nucleotides align to TRBD1. The origin of this receptor is an adult who received the AZD1222 COVID-19 vaccine. The sample here was peripheral blood, taken 28 days after the second AZD1222 dose. CDR3: CASSRGTGLSYTF. The CDR3 nucleotides read TGTGCCAGCAGCCGAGGGACAGGGTTAAGCTACACCTTC.